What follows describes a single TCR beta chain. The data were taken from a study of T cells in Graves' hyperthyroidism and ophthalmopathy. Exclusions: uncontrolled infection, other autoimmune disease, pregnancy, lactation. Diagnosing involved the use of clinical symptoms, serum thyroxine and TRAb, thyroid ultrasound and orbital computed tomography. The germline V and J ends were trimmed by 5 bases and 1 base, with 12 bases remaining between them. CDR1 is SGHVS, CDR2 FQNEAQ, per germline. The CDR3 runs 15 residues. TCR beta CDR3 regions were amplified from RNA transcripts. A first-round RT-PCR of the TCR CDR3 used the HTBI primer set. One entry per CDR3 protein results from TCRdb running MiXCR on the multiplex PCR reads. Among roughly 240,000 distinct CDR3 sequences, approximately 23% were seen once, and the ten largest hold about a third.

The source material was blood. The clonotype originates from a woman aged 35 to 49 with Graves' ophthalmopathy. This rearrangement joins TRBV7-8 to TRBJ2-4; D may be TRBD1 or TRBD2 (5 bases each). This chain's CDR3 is CASSQLGEAKNIQYF. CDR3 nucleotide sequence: TGTGCCAGCAGCCAGTTGGGGGAGGCCAAAAACATTCAGTACTTC.